Given below is one T cell receptor beta chain in context. Antigen specificity is unknown. The sample comes from a study of cytomegalovirus exposure and HLA in healthy donors. General study findings and limits: A later examination showed that TCR association rates differed by HLA locus, with DRB1 most and HLA-C fewest. An analysis done earlier found most TCR beta V segments productive about 90% or about 30% of the time. Researchers reportedly found TCR beta sequences accurately predicted most subjects' HLA-A and HLA-B alleles.

CDR3 length equals 12 residues. V was pared by 2 bases and J by 2 bases, with 3 bases between. CDR1 and CDR2 (germline): SEHNR, FQNEAQ (reference sequence). Whereas donors were nominally healthy upon sampling, unrecorded immune exposures were probable. The PCR used 60 Vbeta and 13 Jbeta primers. The assay was immunoSEQ multiplex PCR, and TCRdb's table has in-frame clones only and misses some. The sample holds fewer than 150,000 clones. Sequencing was done on a sample of PBMCs. The rearrangement uses TRBV7-9 and TRBJ1-1, with D hard to call. The sequence came from a woman aged 55 to 70 in good health and CMV-seronegative. CDR3 sequence: CASSLTNTEAFF. DNA of the CDR3: TGTGCCAGCAGCTTAACTAACACTGAAGCTTTCTTT.